Following are 5 T cell receptor beta chains from one sample sequenced in a study of blood T cell repertoires in COVID-19. TCRdb's copy holds only in-frame clones and misses some; the assay was immunoSEQ multiplex PCR. The sample records about 70,000 clones, 65% to 90% being singletons. Sequenced input: peripheral blood. These receptors all come from a man aged 30 to 39 with COVID-19, enrolled during active disease.

The rearrangement joins TRBV10-3 to TRBJ2-1, with D hard to call. Looked up from germline, CDR1 is ENHRY and CDR2 is SYGVKD. The CDR3 has 12 residues. The V end was cut by 10 bases, the J end by 5 bases, with 12 bases between. As DNA, the CDR3 is TGTGCCACCGAGAATTCTAACAATGAGCAGTTCTTC. Residues: CATENSNNEQFF.

The chain joins TRBV11-3 to TRBJ2-1; D unclear. This CDR3 contains 16 residues. Germline V CDR1 and CDR2: SGHNT, YENEEA. Trimming took 1 base from V and 0 from J, leaving 10 bases between them. CDR3 sequence reads: CASSLGGLSSYNEQFF. Here the CDR3 DNA reads TGTGCCAGCAGCTTAGGCGGCTTAAGCTCCTACAATGAGCAGTTCTTC.

The J gene is TRBJ2-1, the V gene TRBV28, with 9 bases identical to TRBD2. Per the germline V gene, CDR1 is MDHEN and CDR2 is SYDVKM. This CDR3 region has 13 residues. CDR3 loop: CRTGLASYNEQFF. The CDR3 DNA follows: TGTCGGACCGGACTAGCGTCCTACAATGAGCAGTTCTTC. Variable domain in full (rest from reference TRBV28 and TRBJ2-1): DVKVTQSSRYLVKRTGEKVFLECVQDMDHENMFWYRQDPGLGLRLIYFSYDVKMKEKGDIPEGYSVSREKKERFSLILESASTNQTSMYLCRTGLASYNEQFFGPGTRLTVL.

The V and J genes are TRBV25-1 and TRBJ1-1, with 7 bases matching TRBD1. The CDR3 spans 15 residues. Germline V gene lookup returns CDR1 MGHDK and CDR2 SYGVNS. V shed 0 bases and J 2 bases; nucleotides not matched to a gene: 3. CDR3 sequence: CASSEYGDRNTEAFF. For the CDR3, the DNA is TGTGCCAGCAGTGAATATGGGGACAGAAACACTGAAGCTTTCTTT.

This clone has just a few counts. This chain uses TRBV9 with TRBJ1-1; possibly TRBD1 for D (5 bases). This CDR3 comprises 14 residues. Germline CDR1 and CDR2: SGDLS and YYNGEE. The ends were cut back, 2 bases at V and 0 bases at J, with 8 bases in the middle. CDR3 nucleotides: TGTGCCAGCAGCGTCGAGGACATGAACACTGAAGCTTTCTTT. Protein: CASSVEDMNTEAFF.